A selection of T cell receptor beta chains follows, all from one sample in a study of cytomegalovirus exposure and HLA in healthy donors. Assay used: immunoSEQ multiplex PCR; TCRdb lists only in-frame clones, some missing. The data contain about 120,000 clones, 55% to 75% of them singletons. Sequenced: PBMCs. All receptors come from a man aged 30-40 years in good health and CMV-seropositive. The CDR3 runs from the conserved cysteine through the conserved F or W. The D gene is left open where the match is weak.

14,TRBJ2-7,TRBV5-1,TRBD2,CASSFTSGSYEQYF
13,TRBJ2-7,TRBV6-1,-,CASRAGQFREQYF
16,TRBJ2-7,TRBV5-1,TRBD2,CASSLPLGGGSGEQYF
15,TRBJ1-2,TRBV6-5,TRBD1,CASSATGGDWYGYTF
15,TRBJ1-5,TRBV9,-,CASSSSGDSHQPQHF
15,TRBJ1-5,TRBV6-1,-,CASSERGDEDQPQHF
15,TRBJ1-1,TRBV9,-,CASSVEPTPNTEAFF
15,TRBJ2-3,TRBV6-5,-,CASSYSRGSTDTQYF
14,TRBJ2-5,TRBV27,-,CANSSSMARETQYF
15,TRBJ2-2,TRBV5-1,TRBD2,CASSLDTGGTGELFF
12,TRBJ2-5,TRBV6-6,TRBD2,CASGRAPETQYF
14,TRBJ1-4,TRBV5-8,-,CASSLPGINEKLFF
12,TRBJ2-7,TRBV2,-,CASNGAPHEQYF
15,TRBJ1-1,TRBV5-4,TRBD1,CASSMEDRMNTEAFF
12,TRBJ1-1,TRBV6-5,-,CASSTGNTEAFF
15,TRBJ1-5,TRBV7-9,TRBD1,CASSLGQGDNQPQHF
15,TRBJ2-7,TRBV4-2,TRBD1,CASKGTGGESYEQYF
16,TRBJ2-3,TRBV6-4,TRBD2,CASSASAGRGTDTQYF
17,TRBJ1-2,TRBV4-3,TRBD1,CASSPFPRGGTAYGYTF
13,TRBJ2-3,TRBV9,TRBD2,CASSVTSADTQYF
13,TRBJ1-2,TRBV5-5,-,CASSPTGWNGYTF
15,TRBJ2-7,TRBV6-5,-,CASSPDRDLANEQYF
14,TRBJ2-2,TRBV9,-,CASSVDGGTGELFF
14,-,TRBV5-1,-,CASSLTTGSYEQYF
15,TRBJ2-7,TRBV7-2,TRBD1,CASSLVRDSSYEQYF
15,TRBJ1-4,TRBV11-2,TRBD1,CASSLVGQGSEKLFF
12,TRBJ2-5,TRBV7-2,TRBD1,CASSSYDRGLNF
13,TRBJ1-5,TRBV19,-,CASSLDRNQPQHF
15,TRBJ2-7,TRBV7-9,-,CASSLTGGARYEQYF